This T cell receptor beta chain was documented in a study of technical replicates of blood from a handful of donors (dated by TCRdb to the late 2010s). CDR3 length: 13 amino acids, cysteine to phenylalanine. Only the CDR3 part of the read is kept: 39 bases, read in frame from the first base. CDR1 and CDR2 (SGHNT, YYREEE) derive from the germline V gene (reference sequence). V gives up 4 bases and J gives up 4 bases, and the segment between their germline ends measures 11 bases. Libraries were built with the immunoSEQ multiplex PCR assay. TCRdb limited this immuneACCESS table to in-frame rearrangements with V and J called. A share of clones is missing; checked studies link under half to unresolved V genes, and the rest is unexplained. For this sample there are approximately 70,000 clones; 95% to 96% appear just once. The top ten constitute less than 0.25% of the sample. As to this clone: Its antigen remains undetermined. No much larger clone is present one base from it, and per-base qualities are unavailable.

The rearrangement combines TRBV5-4 with TRBJ1-1; a confident D gene designation cannot be given. This TCR was recovered from a human donor in good health. The material sequenced was T cells isolated from PBMCs. DNA sequence: TGTGCCAGCAGCGCACCCCGGGGCACTGAAGCTTTCTTT. It translates as CASSAPRGTEAFF.